This T cell receptor beta chain was identified during a study of T-cell reconstitution after alpha-beta-depleted transplantation in children. Study findings and constraints: Where alpha-beta T cells came from about two months after transplant was reportedly several hundred expanded graft clones. The origin of high day-60 TCRbeta diversity in some patients lay in surviving recipient T cells and thymic progenitors. Newly produced T cells mostly provided counts and TCRbeta diversity after one year, as hyperexpanded clones declined.

Using unique molecular identifiers, the investigators prepared the TCRbeta library. TCRdb recomputed calls from the PCR reads with MiXCR, one row per CDR3 protein. The repertoire includes over 90,000 distinct CDR3 sequences, 5% to 6% of them detected once, and approximately 6.6% sits in the top ten. V trimming: 10 bases; J trimming: 2 bases; junction bases outside the gene matches: 11. The CDR3 spans 15 residues. The germline V gene encodes CDR1 MGHDK and CDR2 SYGVNS. In the case of this clonotype: As yet, its antigen is unknown.

The chain uses TRBV25-1 and TRBJ1-3, with 7 bases lining up with TRBD1. This TCR was recovered from a female patient aged 2-9 years who had a stem cell transplant for Fanconi anemia, so the T cells may come from the graft donor. The sample in question was PBMCs, mostly from graft donor cells, obtained 60 days after TCRalphabeta/CD19-depleted stem cell transplant. The CDR3 coding sequence is TGTGCCATATACAGGGGATTAGCGACTGGAAACACCATATATTTT. Residues: CAIYRGLATGNTIYF. Full variable domain (rest looked up from reference TRBV25-1 and TRBJ1-3): EADIYQTPRYLVIGTGKKITLECSQTMGHDKMYWYQQDPGMELHLIHYSYGVNSTEKGDLSSESTVSRIRTEHFPLTLESARPSHTSQYLCAIYRGLATGNTIYFGEGSWLTVV.